This T cell receptor beta chain was recovered during a study of T cells in Graves' hyperthyroidism and ophthalmopathy. What was amplified from RNA transcripts were TCR beta CDR3 regions. TCR CDR3 underwent first-round RT-PCR with the HTBI primer set. TCRdb fed the multiplex PCR reads into MiXCR, producing one record per CDR3 protein. Of 640,000 or so distinct CDR3 sequences listed, approximately 14% were seen once; the top ten hold less than 9%. This clonotype has ten or more counts. Trimming pared 8 bases from V and 2 bases from J, leaving 11 bases between. The CDR3 covers 13 residues. Germline V gene data show CDR1 as MNHGY and CDR2 as SAAAGT.

The specimen was blood. The genes are TRBV6-8 and TRBJ2-3; D is unresolved. The origin of this receptor is a woman aged 18-29 years with Graves' ophthalmopathy. The CDR3 DNA sequence: TGTGCCAGCGTAAGAACAGTCACAGATACGCAGTATTTT. It encodes CASVRTVTDTQYF.